The following is a TCR beta chain sequence with its context. The CDR3 runs 15 residues. Germline V lookup: CDR1 SGHAT, CDR2 FQNNGV. The data stem from a study of technical replicates of blood from a handful of donors. TCRdb's copy holds only in-frame clones and misses some; the assay was immunoSEQ multiplex PCR. The sample gives some 15,000 clones, over 75% of which show up once; around 9.1% is in the top ten. The source of this sequence is a human donor in good health. Some clones in this sample may be carry-over from other donors' samples. The sequencing sample was made of PBMCs. The chain employs TRBV11-2 and TRBJ2-5; no firm D call. The end of the DNA fits TRBJ2-7 better, so the J call may be wrong. The CDR3 bases are TGTGCCAGCAGCTTAGAACAGCTAAGCTCCTACGAGCAGTACTTC. Translation gives CASSLEQLSSYEQYF.